Listed here are 19 T cell receptor beta chains from one sample, sequenced in a study of regulatory T cells in long-lasting Graves disease. CDR3 regions were amplified by Arm-PCR using iRepertoire HTBI primers to build TCR beta libraries. Each CDR3 protein is one row after TCRdb ran MiXCR on the multiplex PCR reads. This table holds hundreds of thousands of distinct CDR3 sequences, under 20% found once. The time point: newly diagnosed GD, antithyroid drugs for less than 3 months. PBMCs were the source of the RNA used for TCR sequencing. These data were likewise used in another study, on T cells in Graves' hyperthyroidism and ophthalmopathy.

Sequences were derived from peripheral blood mononuclear cells (PBMCs), sampled at new diagnosis, from a patient treated with antithyroid drugs. These receptors were taken from a woman under 40 with Graves disease.

This clonotype occurred many times. The chain couples TRBV30 to TRBJ1-1; no clear D gene. The germline V gene has CDR1 GTSNPN and CDR2 SVGIG (reference sequence). V was shortened by 6 bases and J by 0 bases, with 14 bases between the two germline ends. The CDR3 spans 14 residues. The CDR3 sequence is CACRSRVMNTEAFF. CDR3 nucleotides: TGTGCCTGTCGTTCACGCGTAATGAACACTGAAGCTTTCTTT.

This clonotype has a handful of counts. The CDR3 region has the DNA TGTGCCAGTATCCAGTCCGGGAGCGCGTCCTACAATGAGCAGTTCTTC. This encodes CASIQSGSASYNEQFF. The V and J genes are TRBV19 and TRBJ2-1, with a tentative D call TRBD2 (6 bases). Germline CDR1 and CDR2: LNHDA and SQIVND (reference sequence). The CDR3 length is 16 residues. V gave up 7 bases and J gave up 1 base, with 17 bases separating them. The full variable domain, its missing parts supplied by reference TRBV19 and TRBJ2-1, is DGGITQSPKYLFRKEGQNVTLSCEQNLNHDAMYWYRQDPGQGLRLIYYSQIVNDFQKGDIAEGYSVSREKKESFPLTVTSAQKNPTAFYLCASIQSGSASYNEQFFGPGTRLTVL.

The chain is built from TRBV20-1 and TRBJ2-3, with D perhaps given as TRBD1 or TRBD2 (6 bases each). The length of the CDR3 is 13 residues. The V gene lost 4 bases and the J gene lost 6 bases, with 14 bases spanning the gap. From germline, CDR1 is DFQATT and CDR2 SNEGSKA (reference sequence). This CDR3 reads CSATGPGADTQYF. CDR3 in DNA: TGCAGTGCTACCGGGCCGGGGGCTGATACGCAGTATTTT.

Many counts were recorded for this clonotype. This chain joins TRBV20-1 and TRBJ2-7, with D possibly TRBD2 on 6 matching bases. V was trimmed by 2 bases and J by 7 bases, leaving 21 bases between them. This CDR3 is 15 amino acids long. The V gene's germline CDR1 is DFQATT and CDR2 SNEGSKA (reference sequence). The chain's CDR3 is CSARLGPLASPEQYF. CDR3 in DNA: TGCAGTGCTAGACTTGGCCCACTAGCCTCCCCTGAGCAGTACTTC.

This clonotype came up many times. CDR3 nucleotide sequence: TGTGCCACCAGTGACCAGGCGCGGGGGAGCGGTTACAATGAGCAGTTCTTC. The encoded protein is CATSDQARGSGYNEQFF. The V call is TRBV24-1, the J call TRBJ2-1; 7 positions agree with TRBD2. CDR3 length: 17 amino acids. CDR1 is KGHDR, CDR2 SFDVKD, per germline. J lost 4 bases, V lost 4 bases, and 12 bases had no gene match.

Comments on this clonotype: This may come from a read error, since a much larger clone is one base off. The V call is TRBV6-1, the J call TRBJ2-3, with TRBD1 matching over 11 bases. Trimming took 6 bases from V and 4 from J; bases not matched to a gene: 6. The CDR3 has 15 residues. The germline V gene encodes CDR1 MNHNS and CDR2 SASEGT. CDR3 sequence reads: CASRGQGAKSDTQYF. Written as DNA, the CDR3 is TGTGCCAGCAGAGGACAGGGGGCGAAGTCAGATACGCAGTATTTT.

The rearrangement joins TRBV7-3 to TRBJ2-3; possible D gene TRBD2, 5 bases. The CDR3 is made up of 16 amino acids. Germline V gene sequence: CDR1 SGHTA, CDR2 FQGTGA. Trimming removed 5 bases at V and 2 bases at J, with 17 bases between. The CDR3 sequence: CASSAQAEINTDTQYF. CDR3 nucleotide sequence: TGTGCCAGCAGCGCCCAAGCGGAAATAAACACAGATACGCAGTATTTT.

This clonotype has a count of ten or more. The rearrangement links TRBV27 to TRBJ1-1; D not resolved. V lost 5 bases and J 8 bases, leaving 12 bases between the germline ends. The germline gives CDR1 MNHEY, CDR2 SMNVEV (reference sequence). The CDR3 has 12 residues. The CDR3 here is CASSPPGNEAFF. CDR3 nucleotides: TGTGCCAGCAGTCCCCCCGGGAACGAAGCTTTCTTT.

This clonotype was observed a few times. The genes are TRBV25-1 and TRBJ1-1, with unresolved D. The length of the CDR3 is 12 residues. Germline V lookup: CDR1 MGHDK, CDR2 SYGVNS. Trimming took off 2 bases at V and 5 bases at J, with 6 bases between the two ends. As DNA, the CDR3 is TGTGCCAGCAGTGAAGAAGCAACTGAAGCTTTCTTT. It yields the protein CASSEEATEAFF.

This clonotype was seen a handful of times. V is TRBV24-1 and J is TRBJ2-3; D is uncertain. The V end lost 7 bases, the J end lost 0 bases, and 4 bases lay between the germline ends. Per germline, CDR1 KGHDR and CDR2 SFDVKD. The CDR3 runs to 12 residues. The CDR3 region has the DNA TGTGCCACCAGGGATAGCACAGATACGCAGTATTTT. Translation gives CATRDSTDTQYF.

This clonotype was counted a few times. The CDR3 protein is CASSKTRTGRLDEQFF. The CDR3 nucleotides are TGTGCCAGCAGTAAAACACGGACAGGCAGGTTGGATGAGCAGTTCTTC. V and J are TRBV25-1 and TRBJ2-1; 7 bases agree with TRBD1. From germline, CDR1 is MGHDK and CDR2 SYGVNS. Unmatched junction bases numbered 15, after V lost 5 bases and J lost 8 bases. This CDR3 spans 16 amino acids. Based on the CDR3 plus reference TRBV25-1 and TRBJ2-1, the full variable domain is EADIYQTPRYLVIGTGKKITLECSQTMGHDKMYWYQQDPGMELHLIHYSYGVNSTEKGDLSSESTVSRIRTEHFPLTLESARPSHTSQYLCASSKTRTGRLDEQFFGPGTRLTVL.

Comment on this clonotype: The junction shows a germline mismatch at one end, possibly a read error. The rearrangement links TRBV10-3 to TRBJ2-7; 7 bases agree with TRBD2. Germline CDR1 and CDR2: ENHRY and SYGVKD. This CDR3 comprises 14 residues. CDR3 amino acids: CATSGGVGGPEQYF. For the CDR3, the DNA is TGTGCCACCAGTGGGGGGGTGGGGGGTCCGGAGCAGTACTTC.

In its sample, this clonotype was seen a few times. One junction end does not reproduce the germline sequence, and a read error may be involved. This chain connects TRBV9 to TRBJ1-1, with D possibly TRBD1 on 5 matching bases. The CDR3 is 16 residues long. Germline-derived CDR1 and CDR2 are SGDLS and YYNGEE. The CDR3 sequence: CTSSFNRDGANTEAFF. The CDR3 DNA reads TGTACCAGCAGCTTTAACCGGGACGGGGCGAACACTGAAGCTTTCTTT.

The table lists this clonotype with many counts. The CDR3 protein is CASTPGGRQPQHF. The CDR3 bases are TGTGCCAGCACCCCGGGGGGCCGGCAGCCCCAGCATTTT. The chain recombines TRBV28 with TRBJ1-5; a possible D gene is TRBD1 (6 bases). Trimming took 7 bases from V and 7 from J, leaving 14 bases between them. Germline V lookup: CDR1 MDHEN, CDR2 SYDVKM. The length of the CDR3 is 13 residues. Drawing the rest from reference TRBV28 and TRBJ1-5, the complete variable domain is DVKVTQSSRYLVKRTGEKVFLECVQDMDHENMFWYRQDPGLGLRLIYFSYDVKMKEKGDIPEGYSVSREKKERFSLILESASTNQTSMYLCASTPGGRQPQHFGDGTRLSIL.

This clonotype was seen at least ten times. The V call is TRBV28, the J call TRBJ1-3; D gene unclear. V was cut by 5 bases and J by 0 bases, with 14 bases left in between. The CDR3 contains 16 residues. Germline V gene sequence: CDR1 MDHEN, CDR2 SYDVKM. The CDR3 sequence is CASSGAGWISGNTIYF. The DNA of the CDR3 is TGTGCCAGCAGTGGAGCGGGGTGGATCTCTGGAAACACCATATATTTT. The whole variable domain, remainder taken from reference TRBV28 and TRBJ1-3, is DVKVTQSSRYLVKRTGEKVFLECVQDMDHENMFWYRQDPGLGLRLIYFSYDVKMKEKGDIPEGYSVSREKKERFSLILESASTNQTSMYLCASSGAGWISGNTIYFGEGSWLTVV.

V usage is TRBV3-1 and J usage is TRBJ1-1; a weak D match, TRBD1 (5 bases). Germline CDR1 and CDR2: LGHDT and YNNKEL (reference sequence). This CDR3 is built from 15 residues. The V gene lost 3 bases and the J gene lost 5 bases, with 16 bases spanning the gap. The CDR3 protein is CASSQERDWGTEAFF. In nucleotides, the CDR3 is TGTGCCAGCAGCCAGGAACGAGATTGGGGGACTGAAGCTTTCTTT. The full variable domain, its missing parts supplied by reference TRBV3-1 and TRBJ1-1, is DTAVSQTPKYLVTQMGNDKSIKCEQNLGHDTMYWYKQDSKKFLKIMFSYNNKELIINETVPNRFSPKSPDKAHLNLHINSLELGDSAVYFCASSQERDWGTEAFFGQGTRLTVV.

The chain recombines TRBV28 with TRBJ1-5; possibly TRBD1 for D (5 bases). This CDR3 has 16 amino acids. Germline V gene lookup returns CDR1 MDHEN and CDR2 SYDVKM. Deletions cut 2 bases from V and 1 base from J, with 12 bases between. The CDR3 bases are TGTGCCAGCAGTTTACCCGGGGGTAAGAGCAATCAGCCCCAGCATTTT. Its protein is CASSLPGGKSNQPQHF.

This chain connects TRBV20-1 to TRBJ1-4; no reliable D call. The V gene's germline CDR1 is DFQATT and CDR2 SNEGSKA (reference sequence). The CDR3 is made up of 14 amino acids. Trimming shortened V by 2 bases and J by 3 bases, and 10 bases separated the two germline ends. Written as DNA, the CDR3 is TGCAGTGCTAGAAATCGTAAGGCTAATGAAAAACTGTTTTTT. This encodes CSARNRKANEKLFF.

In the case of this clonotype: A much larger clone differs by one base, so this may be a read error. This chain joins TRBV6-1 and TRBJ2-2; a possible D gene is TRBD2 (7 bases). The CDR3 has 16 amino acids. From germline, CDR1 is MNHNS and CDR2 SASEGT. The CDR3 DNA reads as TGTCCCCGCCTAGGCGGGGGCCCTACGGATACCGGGGAGCTGTTTTTT. Translating gives CPRLGGGPTDTGELFF.